The 14 T cell receptor beta chains given below trace back to one sample, sequenced in a study of OX40 agonist ivuxolimab in advanced cancers. Libraries were prepared by immunoSEQ multiplex PCR; TCRdb keeps only in-frame clonotypes and omits some of them. The table lists 100,000 or so clones, 90% to 96% of them singletons. The specimen was CD4+ or CD8+ T cells sorted from blood, collected in a trial of the OX40 agonist ivuxolimab. The receptor source for this set is an adult with an advanced solid tumor such as melanoma, head and neck, liver or kidney cancer.

This clone was observed a single time. This sequence joins TRBV5-4 and TRBJ2-7, with TRBD2 matching 10 bases. The CDR3 consists of 14 residues. The V segment lost 4 bases and the J segment 3 bases; nucleotides outside the gene matches: 4. Germline CDR1 is SGHNT and CDR2 is YYREEE (reference sequence). In DNA, the CDR3 is TGTGCCAGCAGCCCGGGACTAGCGAACTACGAGCAGTACTTC. As protein: CASSPGLANYEQYF.

Written as DNA, the CDR3 is TGTGCCATCAGTGGGGGACAGAGCTACGAGCAGTACTTC. Protein sequence: CAISGGQSYEQYF. J is TRBJ2-7 and V is TRBV10-3, with 7 bases lining up with TRBD1. This CDR3 is built from 13 residues. Germline lookup yields CDR1 ENHRY and CDR2 SYGVKD. V shed 4 bases, J shed 3 bases, and the junction held 3 bases outside the gene matches.

The chain recombines TRBV5-8 with TRBJ1-1, with D hard to call. Trimming cost V 0 bases and J 0 bases, with 12 bases left between them. The CDR3 runs 16 residues. CDR1 is SGHTS and CDR2 is YDEGEE in the germline V gene. The CDR3 coding sequence is TGTGCCAGCAGCTTGGGAGTGGGAAGCATGAACACTGAAGCTTTCTTT. It codes for CASSLGVGSMNTEAFF.

This chain joins TRBV7-9 and TRBJ2-1; D might be TRBD2 (5 bases). Germline V gene data show CDR1 as SEHNR and CDR2 as FQNEAQ (reference sequence). V shed 4 bases and J shed 4 bases, with 5 bases lying between them. The CDR3 is made up of 12 amino acids. CDR3 in DNA: TGTGCCAGCAGCTGGGAGTACAATGAGCAGTTCTTC. Protein: CASSWEYNEQFF.

This clone appeared once. Other DNA sequences in the sample encode the same CDR3. The chain links TRBV27 to TRBJ1-1; 7 nucleotides align to TRBD1. The J segment lost 1 base and the V segment lost 3 bases, leaving 2 bases of the junction unmatched. Germline-derived CDR1 and CDR2 are MNHEY and SMNVEV (reference sequence). This CDR3 region has 14 residues. The CDR3 loop is CASSFQGGNTEAFF. The CDR3 DNA reads TGTGCCAGCAGTTTCCAGGGGGGGAACACTGAAGCTTTCTTT.

The chain joins TRBV6-5 to TRBJ1-2, with 7 positions matching TRBD1. CDR1 and CDR2 from the germline V gene are MNHEY and SVGAGI. The ends lost 5 bases at V and 6 bases at J; junction bases unmatched: 9. The length of the CDR3 is 14 residues. DNA for the CDR3: TGTGCCAGCAGTGAAGACAGGGAAGGGGATGGCTACACCTTC. Translating it yields CASSEDREGDGYTF.

The chain carries TRBV5-4 and TRBJ2-3, with 8 bases identical to TRBD1. The CDR3 covers 15 residues. The trim removed 2 bases at V and 4 bases at J, leaving 6 bases unmatched. The germline CDR1 and CDR2 sequences are SGHNT and YYREEE (reference sequence). This CDR3 is CASSFDRGGADTQYF. The CDR3 DNA reads as TGTGCCAGCAGCTTCGACAGGGGTGGGGCAGATACGCAGTATTTT.

This chain joins TRBV7-9 and TRBJ2-1, with a possible D match to TRBD1 (6 bases). The germline V gene encodes CDR1 SEHNR and CDR2 FQNEAQ (reference sequence). This CDR3 contains 13 residues. V dropped 1 base and J dropped 5 bases, with 6 bases sitting between them. CDR3 protein: CASSLGDNNEQFF. As DNA, the CDR3 is TGTGCCAGCAGCTTAGGGGACAACAATGAGCAGTTCTTC. The full variable domain, rest sourced from reference TRBV7-9 and TRBJ2-1, is DTGVSQNPRHKITKRGQNVTFRCDPISEHNRLYWYRQTLGQGPEFLTYFQNEAQLEKSRLLSDRFSAERPKGSFSTLEIQRTEQGDSAMYLCASSLGDNNEQFFGPGTRLTVL.

The chain uses TRBV19 and TRBJ2-2; D is perhaps TRBD2 (5 bases). With 5 bases removed from V and 8 bases from J, the gap between germline ends came to 21 bases. Germline loops: CDR1 LNHDA, CDR2 SQIVND (reference sequence). The CDR3 runs to 16 residues. In DNA form, the CDR3 reads TGTGCCAGTAGTCCCCGGACTCCCTCTTTCGGTGGGGAGCTGTTTTTT. Translation gives CASSPRTPSFGGELFF.

The chain employs TRBV15 and TRBJ2-1, with no clear D. Trimming removed 1 base from V and 1 base from J, with 8 bases in between. The CDR3 covers 15 residues. CDR1 is LNHNV, CDR2 YYDKDF, per germline (reference sequence). The CDR3 spells CATSRGDTSYNEQFF. For the CDR3, the DNA is TGTGCCACCAGCAGAGGTGATACTTCCTACAATGAGCAGTTCTTC.

The V gene is TRBV28, the J gene TRBJ2-7; maybe TRBD2 (6 bases). Trimming took 5 bases from V and 3 from J, leaving 11 bases between them. Per germline, CDR1 MDHEN and CDR2 SYDVKM. The CDR3 runs to 13 residues. This CDR3 reads CASSPGLVYEQYF. The CDR3 nucleotides read TGTGCCAGCAGTCCGGGACTGGTCTACGAGCAGTACTTC.

The rearrangement links TRBV27 to TRBJ2-1; 12 positions match TRBD2. Germline CDR1 MNHEY, CDR2 SMNVEV (reference sequence). This CDR3 is built from 15 residues. Trimming removed 5 bases from V and 7 bases from J; junction bases left unmatched: 6. CDR3 protein: CASSTRTSGMNEQFF. The DNA of the CDR3 is TGTGCCAGCAGTACCCGGACTAGCGGGATGAATGAGCAGTTCTTC.

The chain links TRBV7-3 to TRBJ2-2; possible D gene TRBD2, 6 bases. Germline CDR1 is SGHTA and CDR2 is FQGTGA. This CDR3 is built from 14 residues. Trimming removed 5 bases from V and 7 bases from J, with 14 bases in between. The CDR3 here is CASSPSGAGGELFF. CDR3 bases: TGTGCCAGCAGCCCGTCGGGAGCGGGCGGGGAGCTGTTTTTT.

V usage is TRBV7-9 and J usage is TRBJ2-1, with D maybe TRBD2 (5 bases). The V gene's germline CDR1 is SEHNR and CDR2 FQNEAQ (reference sequence). Trimming took 5 bases from V and 9 from J, leaving 8 bases between them. The CDR3 has 11 residues. The CDR3 here is CASSPGVEQFF. The DNA for the CDR3 is TGTGCCAGCAGCCCCGGGGTTGAGCAGTTCTTC. The full variable domain, in which reference TRBV7-9 and TRBJ2-1 provide the parts outside the CDR3, is DTGVSQNPRHKITKRGQNVTFRCDPISEHNRLYWYRQTLGQGPEFLTYFQNEAQLEKSRLLSDRFSAERPKGSFSTLEIQRTEQGDSAMYLCASSPGVEQFFGPGTRLTVL.